The clone carrying this T cell receptor (beta chain) was counted between two and nine times. Germline V gives CDR1 GTSNPN, CDR2 SVGIG (reference sequence). This CDR3 region has 14 residues. V shed 4 bases and J shed 0 bases, with 12 bases lying between them. This entry comes from a study of technical replicates of blood from a handful of donors. Some clones are missing from TCRdb's copy, which holds only in-frame ones; the method was immunoSEQ multiplex PCR. The sample lists 10,000 to 13,000 clones; roughly 94% were seen once. The rearrangement joins TRBV30 to TRBJ1-1; no definite D call. This TCR was recovered from a human donor in good health. The sample consisted of PBMCs. The chain's CDR3 is CAWTEVHMNTEAFF. CDR3 DNA: TGTGCCTGGACGGAGGTTCACATGAACACTGAAGCTTTCTTT.